The 27 T cell receptor beta chains presented below share a single source sample, sequenced in a study of T cells in localized non-small cell lung cancer. Here immunoSEQ multiplex PCR was the method, and the copy in TCRdb shows in-frame clones only, minus some. The data contain nearly 15,000 clones, more than 80% of them singletons. This sample comprised peripheral blood, obtained before any cancer treatment. These receptors were collected from a woman aged 35 to 70 with stage I lung adenocarcinoma.

The chain uses TRBV18 and TRBJ1-2; D unclear. The CDR3 contains 15 residues. Per germline, CDR1 KGHSH and CDR2 LQKENI. The V gene lost 0 bases and the J gene lost 4 bases, with 12 bases spanning the gap. The CDR3 sequence is CASSPPGRQSYGYTF. In DNA form, the CDR3 reads TGTGCCAGCTCACCACCGGGGAGACAAAGCTATGGCTACACCTTC.

The chain has TRBV13 and TRBJ1-5, with 10 bases that match TRBD1. V was pared by 5 bases and J by 3 bases, with 7 bases of the junction left unmatched. The germline V gene encodes CDR1 PRHDT and CDR2 FYEKMQ (reference sequence). This CDR3 is built from 16 residues. In nucleotides, the CDR3 is TGTGCCAGCAGCGAATGGGGACAGGGGATCAATCAGCCCCAGCATTTT. Translating it yields CASSEWGQGINQPQHF.

This clone has only a few counts. The V gene is TRBV5-1, the J gene TRBJ2-3; no definite D call. Germline lookup yields CDR1 SGHRS and CDR2 YFSETQ. The CDR3 sequence is 13 residues long. Trimming removed 3 bases at V and 2 bases at J, with 7 bases between. As DNA, the CDR3 is TGCGCCAGCAGCTCCACCCTCACAGATACGCAGTATTTT. Translated, it gives CASSSTLTDTQYF. The variable domain in full, completed from reference TRBV5-1 and TRBJ2-3, reads KAGVTQTPRYLIKTRGQQVTLSCSPISGHRSVSWYQQTPGQGLQFLFEYFSETQRNKGNFPGRFSGRQFSNSRSEMNVSTLELGDSALYLCASSSTLTDTQYFGPGTRLTVL.

The V gene is TRBV19, the J gene TRBJ1-1; unclear D gene. The CDR3 runs to 14 residues. Germline assignment: CDR1 LNHDA and CDR2 SQIVND (reference sequence). V was trimmed by 3 bases and J by 10 bases, leaving 18 bases between them. CDR3 DNA: TGTGCCAGTAGTATCCCCGGGTCAACTAAGGGAGCTTTCTTT. Protein product: CASSIPGSTKGAFF.

The chain is built from TRBV5-4 and TRBJ1-6; TRBD1 matches at 8 bases. V lost 1 base to trimming and J lost 8 bases; unmatched junction nucleotides: 2. This CDR3 comprises 14 residues. Per germline, CDR1 SGHNT and CDR2 YYREEE (reference sequence). The CDR3 protein is CASSLKTGDSPLHF. CDR3 sequence (DNA): TGTGCCAGCAGCTTGAAGACAGGGGATTCACCCCTCCACTTT.

V is TRBV6-6 and J is TRBJ2-7; D gene unclear. The ends were cut back, 8 bases at V and 0 bases at J, with 17 bases in the middle. From germline, CDR1 is MNHNY and CDR2 SVGAGI (reference sequence). This CDR3 spans 15 amino acids. For the CDR3, the DNA is TGTGCCAGCGCGCCCCCCGTTGCGGTCTCCTACGAGCAGTACTTC. Protein sequence: CASAPPVAVSYEQYF.

A few counts support this clone. This sample also contains other DNA sequences that code for the same CDR3. The chain is built from TRBV5-1 and TRBJ1-4; no clear D gene. With 2 bases removed from V and 0 bases from J, the gap between germline ends came to 5 bases. Germline V gene sequence: CDR1 SGHRS, CDR2 YFSETQ. CDR3 length: 14 residues. The CDR3 DNA sequence: TGCGCCAGCAGCTTAACCTCAACTAATGAAAAACTGTTTTTT. The encoded protein is CASSLTSTNEKLFF. Complete variable domain (other parts from reference TRBV5-1 and TRBJ1-4): KAGVTQTPRYLIKTRGQQVTLSCSPISGHRSVSWYQQTPGQGLQFLFEYFSETQRNKGNFPGRFSGRQFSNSRSEMNVSTLELGDSALYLCASSLTSTNEKLFFGSGTQLSVL.

The V gene is TRBV6-5, the J gene TRBJ2-3, with D uncertain. The CDR3 spans 11 residues. V was clipped by 6 bases and J by 2 bases, with 3 bases between them. Germline CDR1 MNHEY, CDR2 SVGAGI. The CDR3 DNA is TGTGCCAGCAGGGTCACAGATACGCAGTATTTT. Translated, it gives CASRVTDTQYF.

J is TRBJ1-5 and V is TRBV5-5; maybe TRBD1 (6 bases). The CDR3 spans 15 residues. V was pared by 4 bases and J by 6 bases, with 17 bases between. The germline gives CDR1 SGHKS, CDR2 YYEKEE (reference sequence). CDR3 DNA: TGTGCCAGCAGCCTAAATACAGGGTTGAGTCAGCCCCAGCATTTT. Its protein is CASSLNTGLSQPQHF. The full variable domain, completed using reference TRBV5-5 and TRBJ1-5, is DAGVTQSPTHLIKTRGQQVTLRCSPISGHKSVSWYQQVLGQGPQFIFQYYEKEERGRGNFPDRFSARQFPNYSSELNVNALLLGDSALYLCASSLNTGLSQPQHFGDGTRLSIL.

J is TRBJ2-5 and V is TRBV7-2; D is possibly TRBD1 (6 bases). V lost 4 bases and J lost 8, with 11 bases in between. This CDR3 has 12 amino acids. Germline V CDR1 and CDR2: SGHTA, FQGNSA. CDR3 DNA: TGTGCCAGCAGCTCGTACAGGGTTACCCAGTACTTC. Protein: CASSSYRVTQYF.

The J gene is TRBJ2-7, the V gene TRBV5-6, with D maybe TRBD2 (6 bases). V was shortened by 4 bases and J by 0 bases, with 17 bases between the two germline ends. This CDR3 has 16 amino acids. Germline V lookup: CDR1 SGHDT, CDR2 YYEEEE. The CDR3, as DNA: TGTGCCAGCAGCCCCTCCTTTAGCGGAAGCTCCTACGAGCAGTACTTC. Protein sequence: CASSPSFSGSSYEQYF.

This chain connects TRBV28 to TRBJ2-7, with 8 bases aligning to TRBD1. Trimming cost V 5 bases and J 0 bases; bases outside gene matches: 9. In germline, CDR1 is MDHEN, CDR2 SYDVKM. CDR3 length: 16 amino acids. CDR3 protein: CASSRPTGVPSYEQYF. CDR3 nucleotide sequence: TGTGCCAGCAGTCGACCGACAGGGGTCCCCTCCTACGAGCAGTACTTC.

V usage is TRBV11-2 and J usage is TRBJ2-3, with a possible D match to TRBD2 (5 bases). This CDR3 region has 14 residues. Germline CDR1 reads SGHAT; CDR2 reads FQNNGV. V dropped 1 base and J dropped 0 bases, with 5 bases sitting between them. CDR3 bases: TGTGCCAGCAGCTTAGGGACTAGCACAGATACGCAGTATTTT. Protein product: CASSLGTSTDTQYF.

The chain is built from TRBV18 and TRBJ1-2; D not resolved. Between the trimmed V and J ends, which lost 6 bases and 8 bases, there was a span of 16 bases. The V gene's germline CDR1 is KGHSH and CDR2 LQKENI. This CDR3 spans 13 amino acids. CDR3 sequence reads: CASSQLVRIGYTF. CDR3 bases: TGTGCCAGCTCCCAGTTAGTCCGCATAGGCTACACCTTC.

This clone was counted a few times. The chain carries TRBV30 and TRBJ1-1, with a tentative D call TRBD1 (5 bases). The CDR3 extends over 11 amino acids. Trimming stripped 0 bases from V and 7 bases from J, with 6 bases between. Germline assignment: CDR1 GTSNPN and CDR2 SVGIG (reference sequence). The CDR3 reads CAWSVTGEAFF. Written as DNA, the CDR3 is TGTGCCTGGAGTGTAACAGGTGAAGCTTTCTTT.

V usage is TRBV4-2 and J usage is TRBJ2-5; weak D call: TRBD2 (7 bases). CDR1 LGHNA and CDR2 YNFKEQ come from the germline V gene. Trimming cost V 1 base and J 1 base, with 13 bases left between them. CDR3 length equals 16 residues. CDR3 nucleotide sequence: TGTGCCAGCAGCCAAGGTGGGGGGGGCCGCCAAGAGACCCAGTACTTC. Translation gives CASSQGGGGRQETQYF.

In this sample, this clone turned up once. This rearrangement joins TRBV7-2 to TRBJ1-1; D remains unclear. CDR1 is SGHTA, CDR2 FQGNSA, per germline. The V end was cut by 0 bases, the J end by 10 bases, with 18 bases between. The CDR3 is made up of 15 amino acids. For the CDR3, the DNA is TGTGCCAGCAGCTTAGCTCCAAGGGCCCAAAGCGGAGCTTTCTTT. It encodes CASSLAPRAQSGAFF.

The rearrangement links TRBV28 to TRBJ2-7; a weak D match, TRBD1 (5 bases). The CDR3 totals 13 residues. The V gene lost 9 bases and the J gene lost 7 bases, with 19 bases spanning the gap. Germline CDR1 and CDR2: MDHEN and SYDVKM. The CDR3 reads CASIGQSSGEQYF. CDR3 coding DNA: TGTGCCAGTATTGGTCAGTCTTCAGGGGAGCAGTACTTC.

V and J are TRBV6-4 and TRBJ2-3; 9 nucleotides agree with TRBD2. Trimming took 3 bases from V and 4 from J; bases not matched to a gene: 5. The length of the CDR3 is 15 residues. CDR1 is MRHNA, CDR2 SNTAGT, per germline. The CDR3 DNA reads as TGTGCCAGCAGTGAACGCGGGGGGGCCCCAGATACGCAGTATTTT. Its protein product is CASSERGGAPDTQYF.

This clone turned up a few times. The CDR3 DNA reads TGTGCCAGCAGTGAAAGTTTGCTAGCGGGGGAGATCGGCTTTGCAGATACGCAGTATTTT. Its protein is CASSESLLAGEIGFADTQYF. The chain joins TRBV2 to TRBJ2-3, with 10 bases matching TRBD2. This CDR3 spans 20 amino acids. Losses at the gene ends were 2 bases for V and 4 bases for J; bases not matched to a gene: 18. Germline values: CDR1 SNHLY, CDR2 FYNNEI.

This clone was seen just once. The gene calls are TRBV6-1 and TRBJ2-7; 10 bases are a match to TRBD1. Losses at the gene ends were 6 bases for V and 3 bases for J; bases not matched to a gene: 5. This CDR3 region has 14 residues. From germline, CDR1 is MNHNS and CDR2 SASEGT. Here the CDR3 reads CASSRGQGFYEQYF. The CDR3 DNA reads TGTGCCAGCAGCAGGGGACAGGGGTTCTACGAGCAGTACTTC.

V gene TRBV5-1 combines with J gene TRBJ1-1, with 8 bases identical to TRBD1. The trim removed 1 base at V and 11 bases at J, leaving 7 bases unmatched. This CDR3 has 13 residues. The germline V gene encodes CDR1 SGHRS and CDR2 YFSETQ. The CDR3 protein is CASSLTGGNPAFF. For the CDR3, the DNA is TGCGCCAGCAGCTTGACAGGGGGTAACCCCGCTTTCTTT.

To note about this clone: At one of its ends the junction is not consistent with the germline gene, which may arise from a read error. The chain links TRBV28 to TRBJ1-2; TRBD1 matches at 7 bases. Per the germline V gene, CDR1 is MDHEN and CDR2 is SYDVKM. The CDR3 runs to 13 residues. This CDR3 is CASSSSWDSGNTF. The CDR3 DNA sequence: TGTGCCAGCAGCTCGTCCTGGGACAGTGGCAACACCTTC.

The CDR3 is CSVRGATYNEQFF. The CDR3 nucleotides are TGCAGCGTAAGGGGGGCCACCTACAATGAGCAGTTCTTC. The chain recombines TRBV29-1 with TRBJ2-1, with D perhaps given as TRBD1 or TRBD2 (6 bases each). Per the germline V gene, CDR1 is SQVTM and CDR2 is ANQGSEA. V was shortened by 6 bases and J by 2 bases, with 11 bases between the two germline ends. The CDR3 runs 13 residues.

V is TRBV13 and J is TRBJ2-7; D is unresolved. Germline V gene data show CDR1 as PRHDT and CDR2 as FYEKMQ (reference sequence). The V and J ends lost 5 bases and 6 bases respectively, with 14 bases between them. The CDR3 totals 13 residues. In DNA, the CDR3 is TGTGCCAGCAGCGACCGCCCCTCGGGCGAGCAGTACTTC. Translation gives CASSDRPSGEQYF.

The J gene is TRBJ2-3, the V gene TRBV7-3; TRBD2 matches 8 bases. The CDR3 contains 16 residues. Germline lookup yields CDR1 SGHTA and CDR2 FQGTGA. The ends lost 0 bases at V and 4 bases at J; junction bases unmatched: 6. The CDR3 loop is CASSLTPGGRSDTQYF. DNA of the CDR3: TGTGCCAGCAGCTTAACTCCGGGGGGGCGGTCAGATACGCAGTATTTT.

This sequence joins TRBV10-3 and TRBJ1-2; D is possibly TRBD1 (5 bases). Trimming stripped 7 bases from V and 0 bases from J, with 12 bases between. CDR3 size: 14 residues. CDR1 ENHRY and CDR2 SYGVKD come from the germline V gene. This chain's CDR3 is CAITALGANYGYTF. In DNA, the CDR3 is TGTGCCATCACCGCTTTGGGGGCTAACTATGGCTACACCTTC.